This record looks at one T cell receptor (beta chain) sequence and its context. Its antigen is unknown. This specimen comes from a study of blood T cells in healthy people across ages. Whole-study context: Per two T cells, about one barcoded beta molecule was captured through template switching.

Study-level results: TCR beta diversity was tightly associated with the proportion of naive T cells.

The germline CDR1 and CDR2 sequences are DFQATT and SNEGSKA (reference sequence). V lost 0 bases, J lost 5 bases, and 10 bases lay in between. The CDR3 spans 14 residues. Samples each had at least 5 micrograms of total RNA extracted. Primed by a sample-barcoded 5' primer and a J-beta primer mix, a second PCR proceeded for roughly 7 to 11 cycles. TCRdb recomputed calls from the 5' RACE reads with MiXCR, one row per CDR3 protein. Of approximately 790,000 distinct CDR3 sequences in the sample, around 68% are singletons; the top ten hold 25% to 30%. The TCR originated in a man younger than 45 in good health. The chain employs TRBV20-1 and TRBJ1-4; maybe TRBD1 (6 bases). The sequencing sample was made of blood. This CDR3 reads CSARDSQGNEKLFF. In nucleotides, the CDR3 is TGCAGTGCTAGAGATAGCCAGGGGAATGAAAAACTGTTTTTT.